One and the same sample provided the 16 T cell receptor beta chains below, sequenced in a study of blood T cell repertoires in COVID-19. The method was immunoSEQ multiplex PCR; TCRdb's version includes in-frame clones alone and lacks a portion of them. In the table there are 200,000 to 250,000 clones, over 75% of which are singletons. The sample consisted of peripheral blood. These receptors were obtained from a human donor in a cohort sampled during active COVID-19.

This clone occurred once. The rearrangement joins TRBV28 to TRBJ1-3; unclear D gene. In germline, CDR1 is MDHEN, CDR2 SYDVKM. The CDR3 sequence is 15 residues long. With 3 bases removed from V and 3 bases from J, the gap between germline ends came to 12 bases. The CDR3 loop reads CASSLLQRRGNTIYF. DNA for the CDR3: TGTGCCAGCAGTTTGCTACAGCGGCGTGGAAACACCATATATTTT.

The CDR3 sequence: CASSLVQQGWANEKLFF. The CDR3 DNA follows: TGTGCCAGCAGCTTAGTCCAACAGGGTTGGGCTAATGAAAAACTGTTTTTT. The V call is TRBV7-6, the J call TRBJ1-4; D may be TRBD1 (6 bases). The germline V and J ends were trimmed by 1 base and 3 bases, with 15 bases remaining between them. This CDR3 spans 17 amino acids. The V gene's germline CDR1 is SGHVS and CDR2 FNYEAQ.

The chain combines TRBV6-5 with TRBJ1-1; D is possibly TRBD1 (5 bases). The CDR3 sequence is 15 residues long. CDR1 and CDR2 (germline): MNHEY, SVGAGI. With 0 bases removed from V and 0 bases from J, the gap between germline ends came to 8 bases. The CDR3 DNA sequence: TGTGCCAGCAGTTACTCGTCAGGGATGAACACTGAAGCTTTCTTT. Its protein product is CASSYSSGMNTEAFF.

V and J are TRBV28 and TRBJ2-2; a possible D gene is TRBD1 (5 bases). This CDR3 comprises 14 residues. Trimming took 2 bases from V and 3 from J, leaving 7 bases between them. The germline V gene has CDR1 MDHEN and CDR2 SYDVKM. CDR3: CASSLQGDTGELFF. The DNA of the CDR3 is TGTGCCAGCAGTTTACAGGGCGACACCGGGGAGCTGTTTTTT.

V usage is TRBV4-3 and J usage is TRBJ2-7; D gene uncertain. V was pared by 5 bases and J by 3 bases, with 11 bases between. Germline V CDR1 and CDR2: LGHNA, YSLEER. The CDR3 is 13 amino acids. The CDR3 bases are TGCGCCAGCAGCAAAGCTGAGGACTACGAGCAGTACTTC. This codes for CASSKAEDYEQYF.

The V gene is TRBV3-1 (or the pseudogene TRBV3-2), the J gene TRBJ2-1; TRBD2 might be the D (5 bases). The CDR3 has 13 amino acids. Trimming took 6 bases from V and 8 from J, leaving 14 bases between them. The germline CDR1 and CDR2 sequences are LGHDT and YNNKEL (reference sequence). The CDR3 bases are TGTGCCAGCAGACGTACTAGTAGCTATGAGCAGTTCTTC. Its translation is CASRRTSSYEQFF.

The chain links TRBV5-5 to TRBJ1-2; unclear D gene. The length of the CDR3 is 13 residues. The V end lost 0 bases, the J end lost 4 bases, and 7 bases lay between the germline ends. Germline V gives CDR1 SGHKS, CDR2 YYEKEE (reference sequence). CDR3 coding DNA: TGTGCCAGCAGCTTGGAACAGCTCTATGGCTACACCTTC. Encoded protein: CASSLEQLYGYTF.

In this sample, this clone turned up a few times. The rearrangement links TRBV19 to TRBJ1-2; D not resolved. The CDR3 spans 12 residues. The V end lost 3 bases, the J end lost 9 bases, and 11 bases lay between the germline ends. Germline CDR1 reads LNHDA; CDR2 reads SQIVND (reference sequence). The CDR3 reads CASSMAGSRYTF. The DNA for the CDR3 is TGTGCCAGTAGTATGGCGGGCAGCCGCTACACCTTC. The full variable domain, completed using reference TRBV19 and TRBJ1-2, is DGGITQSPKYLFRKEGQNVTLSCEQNLNHDAMYWYRQDPGQGLRLIYYSQIVNDFQKGDIAEGYSVSREKKESFPLTVTSAQKNPTAFYLCASSMAGSRYTFGSGTRLTVV.

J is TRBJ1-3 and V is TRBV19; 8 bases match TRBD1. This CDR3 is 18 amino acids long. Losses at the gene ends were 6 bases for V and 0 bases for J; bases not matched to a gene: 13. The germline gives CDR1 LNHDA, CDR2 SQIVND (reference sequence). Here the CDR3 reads CASSGTPTGAISGNTIYF. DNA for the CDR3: TGTGCCAGTAGCGGGACCCCGACAGGGGCCATCTCTGGAAACACCATATATTTT.

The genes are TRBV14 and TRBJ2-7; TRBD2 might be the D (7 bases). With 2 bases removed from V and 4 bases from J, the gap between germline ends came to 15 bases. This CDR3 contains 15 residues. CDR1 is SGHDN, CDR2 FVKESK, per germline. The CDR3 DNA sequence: TGTGCCAGCAGCCAAAGGAATCGGGGGGCGTACGAGCAGTACTTC. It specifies CASSQRNRGAYEQYF.

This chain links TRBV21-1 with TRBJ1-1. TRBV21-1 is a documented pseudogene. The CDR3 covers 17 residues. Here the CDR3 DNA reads TGTGCCAGCAGCCCCGCGACTCAGACGGGAGAGAACACTGAAGCTTTCTTT. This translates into CASSPATQTGENTEAFF.

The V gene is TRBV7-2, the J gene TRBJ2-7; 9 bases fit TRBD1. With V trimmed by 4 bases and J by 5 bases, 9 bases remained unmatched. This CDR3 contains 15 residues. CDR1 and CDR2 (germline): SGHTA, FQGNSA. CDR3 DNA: TGTGCCAGCAGCTCCCGCGGGACAGGGCACCACGAGCAGTACTTC. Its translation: CASSSRGTGHHEQYF. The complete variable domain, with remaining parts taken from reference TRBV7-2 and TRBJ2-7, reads GAGVSQSPSNKVTEKGKDVELRCDPISGHTALYWYRQSLGQGLEFLIYFQGNSAPDKSGLPSDRFSAERTGGSVSTLTIQRTQQEDSAVYLCASSSRGTGHHEQYFGPGTRLTVT.

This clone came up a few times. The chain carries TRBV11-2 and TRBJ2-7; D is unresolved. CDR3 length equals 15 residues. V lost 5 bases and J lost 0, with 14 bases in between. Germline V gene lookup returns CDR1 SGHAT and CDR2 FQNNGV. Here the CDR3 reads CASSPVGDNSYEQYF. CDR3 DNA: TGTGCCAGCAGCCCAGTGGGCGACAACTCCTACGAGCAGTACTTC.

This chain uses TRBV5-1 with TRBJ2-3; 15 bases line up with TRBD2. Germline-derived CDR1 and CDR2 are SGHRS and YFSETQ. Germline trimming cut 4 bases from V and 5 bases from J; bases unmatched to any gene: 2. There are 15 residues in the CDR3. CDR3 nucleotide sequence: TGCGCCAGCAGCCCGGGACTAGCGGGAGGAGATACGCAGTATTTT. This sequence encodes CASSPGLAGGDTQYF.

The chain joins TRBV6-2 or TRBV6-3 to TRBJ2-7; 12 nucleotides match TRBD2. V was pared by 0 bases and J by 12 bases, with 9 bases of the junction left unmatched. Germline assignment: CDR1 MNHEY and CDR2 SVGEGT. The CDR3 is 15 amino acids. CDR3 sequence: CASSYSRLAGESPYF. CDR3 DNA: TGTGCCAGCAGTTACTCGAGACTAGCGGGAGAATCCCCGTACTTC.

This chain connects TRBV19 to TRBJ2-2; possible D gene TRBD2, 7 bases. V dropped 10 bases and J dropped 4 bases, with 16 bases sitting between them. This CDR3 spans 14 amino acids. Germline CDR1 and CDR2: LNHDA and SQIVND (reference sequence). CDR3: CATLWGGGTGELFF. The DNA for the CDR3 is TGTGCCACCCTGTGGGGAGGGGGCACCGGGGAGCTGTTTTTT.